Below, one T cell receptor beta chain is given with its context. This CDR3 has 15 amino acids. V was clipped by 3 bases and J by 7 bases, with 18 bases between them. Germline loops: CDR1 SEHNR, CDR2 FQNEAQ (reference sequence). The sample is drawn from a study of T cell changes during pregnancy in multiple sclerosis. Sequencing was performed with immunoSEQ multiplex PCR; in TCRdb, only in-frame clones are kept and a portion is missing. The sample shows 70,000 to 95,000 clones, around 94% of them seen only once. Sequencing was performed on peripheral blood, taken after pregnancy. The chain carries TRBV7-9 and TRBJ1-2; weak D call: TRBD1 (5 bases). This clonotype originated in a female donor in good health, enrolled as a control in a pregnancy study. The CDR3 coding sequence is TGTGCCAGCAGCTTTTCGGGGGGGTTACAAGGTGGCTACACCTTC. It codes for CASSFSGGLQGGYTF.